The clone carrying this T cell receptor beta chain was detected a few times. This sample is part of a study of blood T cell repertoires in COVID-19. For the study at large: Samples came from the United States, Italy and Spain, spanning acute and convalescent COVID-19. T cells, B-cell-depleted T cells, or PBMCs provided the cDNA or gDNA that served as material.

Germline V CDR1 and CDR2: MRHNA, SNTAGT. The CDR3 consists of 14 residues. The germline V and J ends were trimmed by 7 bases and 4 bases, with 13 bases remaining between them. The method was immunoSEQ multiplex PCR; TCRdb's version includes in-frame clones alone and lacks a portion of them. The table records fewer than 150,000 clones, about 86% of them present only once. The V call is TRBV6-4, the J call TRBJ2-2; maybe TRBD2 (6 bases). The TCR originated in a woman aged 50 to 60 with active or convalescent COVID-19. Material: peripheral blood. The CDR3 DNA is TGTGCCAGCACCGGGACTCCGGGCACCGGGGAGCTGTTTTTT. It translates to CASTGTPGTGELFF.